The 21 T cell receptor beta chains presented below share a single source sample, sequenced in a study of human T cells and chemical hapten exposure. Stated time point: patch test 3, about 24 weeks after DPC sensitization. Treatment specified: therapeutic diphenylcyclopropenone sensitization with weekly scalp DPC. A single record per CDR3 protein comes from TCRdb applying MiXCR to the RACE reads. The data hold roughly 50,000 distinct CDR3 sequences, with 9.9% observed a single time. The sequencing here drew on whole blood, taken in connection with sensitization to the hapten diphenylcyclopropenone (DPC). These TCRs come from a woman in her thirties or forties with alopecia areata. Some clones in this sample may be carry-over from other donors' samples.

This clonotype was found many times. V is TRBV6-6 and J is TRBJ2-2, with 7 bases lining up with TRBD2. This CDR3 has 15 residues. CDR1 and CDR2 from the germline V gene are MNHNY and SVGAGI (reference sequence). V trimming: 2 bases; J trimming: 10 bases; junction bases outside the gene matches: 10. The CDR3 protein is CASSYPKSGAEELFF. The CDR3 DNA follows: TGTGCCAGCAGTTACCCTAAAAGCGGGGCGGAGGAGCTGTTTTTT.

This clonotype was seen a handful of times. V usage is TRBV5-1 and J usage is TRBJ1-1, with D possibly TRBD1 on 5 matching bases. The germline gives CDR1 SGHRS, CDR2 YFSETQ. V dropped 0 bases and J dropped 1 base, with 7 bases sitting between them. There are 14 residues in the CDR3. The CDR3 DNA is TGCGCCAGCAGCTTGGCCGACAGGAACACTGAAGCTTTCTTT. Translating it yields CASSLADRNTEAFF.

The J gene is TRBJ1-1, the V gene TRBV30; TRBD1 is a possible D gene (6 bases). Trimming removed 5 bases from V and 7 bases from J, with 23 bases in between. The germline V gene encodes CDR1 GTSNPN and CDR2 SVGIG (reference sequence). The CDR3 totals 15 residues. This CDR3 is CAWHDSWTDRSEAFF. The CDR3 nucleotides read TGTGCCTGGCACGATTCTTGGACAGACCGAAGTGAAGCTTTCTTT. The full variable domain, in which reference TRBV30 and TRBJ1-1 provide the parts outside the CDR3, is SQTIHQWPATLVQPVGSPLSLECTVEGTSNPNLYWYRQAAGRGLQLLFYSVGIGQISSEVPQNLSASRPQDRQFILSSKKLLLSDSGFYLCAWHDSWTDRSEAFFGQGTRLTVV.

As concerns this clonotype: One base away lies a much larger clone, so this may be a sequencing read error. V usage is TRBV14 and J usage is TRBJ2-3, with 8 bases that match TRBD1. This CDR3 is 15 amino acids long. CDR1 SGHDN and CDR2 FVKESK come from the germline V gene. The DNA for the CDR3 is TGTGCCAGCAGCCAGGACAGGGTTAACACAGATACGCAGAATTTT. Its translation is CASSQDRVNTDTQNF.

This clonotype appeared a few times. The chain is built from TRBV6-6 and TRBJ1-6; no firm D call. V lost 2 bases and J 5 bases, leaving 13 bases between the germline ends. Germline-derived CDR1 and CDR2 are MNHNY and SVGAGI (reference sequence). This CDR3 has 16 amino acids. CDR3 sequence (DNA): TGTGCCAGCAGTTACGGTGCGGGAAGCGATAATTCACCCCTCCACTTT. It encodes CASSYGAGSDNSPLHF.

This clonotype was seen ten or more times. The J gene is TRBJ2-2, the V gene TRBV6-4, with 10 bases that match TRBD1. The CDR3 is 14 residues long. After removal of 3 bases from V and 6 bases from J, the junction contained 1 base not matched to a gene. In germline, CDR1 is MRHNA, CDR2 SNTAGT. CDR3 nucleotide sequence: TGTGCCAGCAGTGAAGGACAGGGGGCCGGGGAGCTGTTTTTT. Translating gives CASSEGQGAGELFF.

This clonotype has just a few counts. This chain joins TRBV5-1 and TRBJ1-1; TRBD1 might be the D (6 bases). Germline V gene sequence: CDR1 SGHRS, CDR2 YFSETQ. The ends were cut back, 2 bases at V and 7 bases at J, with 12 bases in the middle. The CDR3 extends over 13 amino acids. The DNA for the CDR3 is TGCGCCAGCAGCTTAACCGGGACAATTGAAGCTTTCTTT. This gives the protein CASSLTGTIEAFF.

This clonotype was detected ten times or more. The chain carries TRBV12-3 or TRBV12-4 and TRBJ2-7, with 10 bases identical to TRBD2. V trimming: 7 bases; J trimming: 7 bases; junction bases outside the gene matches: 10. This CDR3 comprises 14 residues. The CDR3 DNA follows: TGTGCCAGCACTAGAGCGGGGGGGCGTCAAGAGCAGTACTTC. Protein sequence: CASTRAGGRQEQYF.

This clonotype has more than one count but fewer than ten. The CDR3 is CASSLGDREVPSGAYEQYF. For the CDR3, the DNA is TGTGCCAGCAGCTTAGGGGACAGGGAAGTTCCGTCCGGCGCCTACGAGCAGTACTTC. This chain links TRBV7-6 with TRBJ2-7; 9 bases fit TRBD1. Looked up from germline, CDR1 is SGHVS and CDR2 is FNYEAQ. Losses at the gene ends were 1 base for V and 2 bases for J; bases not matched to a gene: 15. The CDR3 totals 19 residues. Variable domain in full (rest from reference TRBV7-6 and TRBJ2-7): GAGVSQSPRYKVTKRGQDVALRCDPISGHVSLYWYRQALGQGPEFLTYFNYEAQQDKSGLPNDRFSAERPEGSISTLTIQRTEQRDSAMYRCASSLGDREVPSGAYEQYFGPGTRLTVT.

The V and J genes are TRBV14 and TRBJ1-4; D remains unclear. The germline V and J ends were trimmed by 1 base and 10 bases, with 10 bases remaining between them. The CDR3 runs to 13 residues. CDR1 and CDR2 from the germline V gene are SGHDN and FVKESK. The CDR3 loop reads CASSQAFLGKLFF. For the CDR3, the DNA is TGTGCCAGCAGCCAAGCATTTTTAGGAAAACTGTTTTTT.

This rearrangement joins TRBV5-4 to TRBJ2-3, with D perhaps matching TRBD2 (7 bases). CDR1 SGHNT and CDR2 YYREEE come from the germline V gene (reference sequence). The CDR3 is 15 amino acids. Trimming left V 4 bases short and J 4 bases short, with 16 bases between. CDR3: CASSPEGGAPDTQYF. CDR3 sequence (DNA): TGTGCCAGCAGCCCTGAAGGGGGGGCCCCAGATACGCAGTATTTT.

This clonotype was counted only a few times. The gene calls are TRBV9 and TRBJ2-1, with 8 bases fitting TRBD1. V lost 2 bases, J lost 8 bases, and 3 bases stayed unmatched. This CDR3 comprises 13 residues. Looked up from germline, CDR1 is SGDLS and CDR2 is YYNGEE. The CDR3 reads CASSVDREDEQFF. The CDR3 coding sequence is TGTGCCAGCAGCGTGGACAGGGAAGATGAGCAGTTCTTC.

The gene calls are TRBV6-1 and TRBJ2-7; 8 nucleotides agree with TRBD2. The CDR3 consists of 15 residues. Germline values: CDR1 MNHNS, CDR2 SASEGT. The trim removed 2 bases at V and 0 bases at J, leaving 3 bases unmatched. The CDR3 coding sequence is TGTGCCAGCAGTGAAACTAGCGGAGCCTCCTACGAGCAGTACTTC. Its protein is CASSETSGASYEQYF.

This clonotype turned up a few times. V usage is TRBV5-1 and J usage is TRBJ2-7; the D is unclear. Trimming cost V 1 base and J 2 bases, with 16 bases left between them. Germline lookup yields CDR1 SGHRS and CDR2 YFSETQ. The CDR3 extends over 16 amino acids. CDR3 DNA sequence: TGCGCCAGCAGCTTGCCCCGGAGTCAGACACCCTACGAGCAGTACTTC. Its protein product is CASSLPRSQTPYEQYF.

This chain connects TRBV27 to TRBJ2-3; 7 bases map to TRBD2. The CDR3 length is 17 residues. V lost 5 bases to trimming and J lost 2 bases; unmatched junction nucleotides: 13. Germline V gene sequence: CDR1 MNHEY, CDR2 SMNVEV (reference sequence). CDR3 nucleotides: TGTGCCAGCAGTCCACTCAGAGAGCGGGGAATCACAGATACGCAGTATTTT. Amino acids: CASSPLRERGITDTQYF.

This chain uses TRBV7-9 with TRBJ1-4; 7 nucleotides match TRBD1. CDR1 is SEHNR, CDR2 FQNEAQ, per germline (reference sequence). This CDR3 comprises 13 residues. V lost 3 bases, J lost 7 bases, and 2 bases stayed unmatched. CDR3 in amino acids: CASSFPGGEKLFF. The CDR3 region has the DNA TGTGCCAGCAGCTTTCCAGGGGGTGAAAAACTGTTTTTT.

Regarding this clonotype: This may come from a read error, since a much larger clone is one base off. This chain uses TRBV11-2 with TRBJ1-2; D gene uncertain. The CDR3 is made up of 13 amino acids. CDR1 is SGHAT, CDR2 FQNNGV, per germline. V lost 3 bases, J lost 1 base, and 6 bases lay in between. CDR3 DNA sequence: TGTGCCAGCAGCTTTAGGCTTAACTATGGCTACACCTTC. This sequence encodes CASSFRLNYGYTF. The complete variable domain, with remaining parts taken from reference TRBV11-2 and TRBJ1-2, reads EAGVAQSPRYKIIEKRQSVAFWCNPISGHATLYWYQQILGQGPKLLIQFQNNGVVDDSQLPKDRFSAERLKGVDSTLKIQPAKLEDSAVYLCASSFRLNYGYTFGSGTRLTVV.

This clonotype was seen a few times. The genes are TRBV12-3 or TRBV12-4 and TRBJ1-6; D not resolved. Trimming left V 2 bases short and J 9 bases short, with 2 bases between. This CDR3 has 11 amino acids. CDR3 protein: CASSLSSPLHF. DNA for the CDR3: TGTGCCAGCAGTTTATCTTCACCCCTCCACTTT.

There are many counts of this clonotype. This chain links TRBV24-1 with TRBJ1-1; D is undetermined. This CDR3 has 13 residues. V was trimmed by 4 bases and J by 5 bases, leaving 10 bases between them. The germline V gene has CDR1 KGHDR and CDR2 SFDVKD. Here the CDR3 reads CATSDGLGTEAFF. The CDR3 bases are TGTGCCACCAGTGACGGGCTGGGGACTGAAGCTTTCTTT.

This clonotype appeared a few times. The chain is built from TRBV11-3 and TRBJ2-2; 9 bases line up with TRBD1. The V and J ends lost 4 bases and 5 bases, in that order; junction bases with no gene match: 5. CDR3 size: 15 residues. Per the germline V gene, CDR1 is SGHNT and CDR2 is YENEEA. The CDR3 loop reads CASSSRTGVTGELFF. For the CDR3, the DNA is TGTGCCAGCAGCTCAAGGACAGGGGTGACCGGGGAGCTGTTTTTT.

This clonotype was detected ten times or more. The CDR3 DNA sequence: TGTGCCAGCAGCCAAGAGGGAAAACGGGAGCAGTTCTTC. Protein sequence: CASSQEGKREQFF. This chain uses TRBV4-2 with TRBJ2-1; D unclear. Trimming removed 0 bases from V and 10 bases from J, with 10 bases in between. The V gene's germline CDR1 is LGHNA and CDR2 YNFKEQ. The CDR3 sequence is 13 residues long.